Below are 13 T cell receptor beta chains sequenced from a single sample in a study of T cells in Graves' hyperthyroidism and ophthalmopathy (dated by TCRdb to about 2019). Receptor libraries were prepared by multiplex PCR. Reads for this sample came from an Illumina HiSeq 2000. TCR beta CDR3 regions were amplified from RNA transcripts. For the first round of RT-PCR on the TCR CDR3, the HTBI primer set was used together with the Qiagen OneStep RT-PCR kit. In-frame beta chains were kept once TCRdb had trimmed the public reads at Q25 with fastp and called clones with MiXCR. Every entry covers one CDR3 protein and lists the most common genes and DNA from its rows. The sample includes roughly 300,000 distinct CDR3 sequences, with 25% to 30% observed a single time. The biggest ten clones account for 25% to 30% of the sample. The sample taken for sequencing was blood. These receptors all come from a man in his forties with Graves' hyperthyroidism that later progressed to Graves' ophthalmopathy.

This clonotype has more than one count but fewer than ten. The chain combines TRBV6-1 with TRBJ2-5, with D maybe TRBD2 (5 bases). V was cut by 6 bases and J by 3 bases, with 11 bases left in between. Germline-derived CDR1 and CDR2 are MNHNS and SASEGT. The CDR3 loop spans 13 amino acids. The CDR3 sequence: CASRFSGKETQYF. CDR3 bases: TGTGCCAGCAGATTTTCGGGGAAAGAGACCCAGTACTTC.

In its sample, this clonotype was seen many times. The chain is built from TRBV28 and TRBJ1-2, with D unclear. Germline CDR1 reads MDHEN; CDR2 reads SYDVKM. The CDR3 runs 12 residues. Deletions cut 2 bases from V and 7 bases from J, with 8 bases between. DNA of the CDR3: TGTGCCAGCAGTTTACGACCTGGTGGCTACACCTTC. This translates into CASSLRPGGYTF.

The chain recombines TRBV12-3 or TRBV12-4 with TRBJ2-5, with TRBD1 identical over 11 bases. There are 15 residues in the CDR3. J was trimmed by 5 bases and V by 5 bases; bases with no gene match: 7. The CDR3 nucleotides are TGTGCCAGCAGTCCGGTGGGACAGGGGGATGAGACCCAGTACTTC. Encoded protein: CASSPVGQGDETQYF.

This clonotype was detected ten times or more. This chain connects TRBV30 to TRBJ1-1, with a tentative D call TRBD1 (6 bases). The CDR3 is 13 amino acids. The germline V gene has CDR1 GTSNPN and CDR2 SVGIG (reference sequence). Trimming took off 5 bases at V and 7 bases at J, with 17 bases between the two ends. This CDR3 is CAWGQFEGVEAFF. Written as DNA, the CDR3 is TGTGCCTGGGGTCAATTTGAGGGGGTTGAAGCTTTCTTT.

This clonotype was observed many times. This chain uses TRBV27 with TRBJ1-1, with a tentative D call TRBD1 (5 bases). Germline CDR1 MNHEY, CDR2 SMNVEV (reference sequence). CDR3 size: 13 residues. The germline V and J ends were trimmed by 0 bases and 6 bases, with 8 bases remaining between them. The CDR3 spells CASSLSGAAEAFF. DNA for the CDR3: TGTGCCAGCAGTTTATCTGGGGCTGCTGAAGCTTTCTTT.

Many counts were recorded for this clonotype. In DNA form, the CDR3 reads TGTGCCAGTAGCCCAAACGGACGGCCCATGAACACTGAAGCTTTCTTT. Translating it yields CASSPNGRPMNTEAFF. The chain couples TRBV19 to TRBJ1-1; D not certain. Trimming removed 6 bases at V and 0 bases at J, with 17 bases between. Germline CDR1 is LNHDA and CDR2 is SQIVND (reference sequence). CDR3 length: 16 amino acids. Combining the CDR3 with reference TRBV19 and TRBJ1-1 gives the whole variable domain DGGITQSPKYLFRKEGQNVTLSCEQNLNHDAMYWYRQDPGQGLRLIYYSQIVNDFQKGDIAEGYSVSREKKESFPLTVTSAQKNPTAFYLCASSPNGRPMNTEAFFGQGTRLTVV.

V is TRBV12-3 or TRBV12-4 and J is TRBJ1-4; D ambiguous. The ends were cut back, 6 bases at V and 0 bases at J, with 8 bases in the middle. The CDR3 is 14 amino acids. Here the CDR3 DNA reads TGTGCCAGCAGCGTCGCGGCAACTAATGAAAAACTGTTTTTT. Its translation is CASSVAATNEKLFF.

This clonotype was seen ten or more times. The rearrangement links TRBV28 to TRBJ1-1; 8 nucleotides agree with TRBD1. Germline V gene lookup returns CDR1 MDHEN and CDR2 SYDVKM. With 6 bases clipped from V and 7 bases from J, the junction kept 19 bases outside the gene matches. The CDR3 runs to 17 residues. CDR3 loop: CASRLPQGAHGSDEAFF. CDR3 nucleotides: TGTGCCAGCAGACTACCTCAGGGGGCTCACGGGAGTGATGAAGCTTTCTTT.

The rearrangement uses TRBV12-3 or TRBV12-4 and TRBJ2-7; D might be TRBD2 (6 bases). The V gene lost 4 bases and the J gene lost 0 bases, with 10 bases spanning the gap. The CDR3 length is 14 residues. CDR3 amino acids: CASSSSGVSYEQYF. CDR3 nucleotide sequence: TGTGCCAGCAGTTCCTCGGGGGTCTCCTACGAGCAGTACTTC.

This chain joins TRBV15 and TRBJ2-7, with 7 bases fitting TRBD2. Germline assignment: CDR1 LNHNV and CDR2 YYDKDF (reference sequence). This CDR3 is 14 amino acids long. After removal of 1 base from V and 7 bases from J, the junction contained 7 bases not matched to a gene. The CDR3 loop reads CATSRGRGGGEQYF. DNA of the CDR3: TGTGCCACCAGCAGAGGAAGGGGCGGGGGAGAGCAGTACTTC. The full variable domain, rest sourced from reference TRBV15 and TRBJ2-7, is DAMVIQNPRYQVTQFGKPVTLSCSQTLNHNVMYWYQQKSSQAPKLLFHYYDKDFNNEADTPDNFQSRRPNTSFCFLDIRSPGLGDTAMYLCATSRGRGGGEQYFGPGTRLTVT.

This clonotype was counted ten times or more. Possible read error: a much larger clone is one base away. The gene calls are TRBV29-1 and TRBJ1-1; D unclear. Per the germline V gene, CDR1 is SQVTM and CDR2 is ANQGSEA. The CDR3 is 11 amino acids. CDR3 in DNA: TGCGGCGTTGTAAGCGGCACTGAAGCTTTCTTT. Amino acids: CGVVSGTEAFF.

In this sample, this clonotype turned up many times. The V and J genes are TRBV29-1 and TRBJ2-7; a possible D gene is TRBD1 (6 bases). Germline V lookup: CDR1 SQVTM, CDR2 ANQGSEA. Trimming pared 4 bases from V and 2 bases from J, leaving 12 bases between. The CDR3 extends over 13 amino acids. The CDR3: CSVAQGQTYEQYF. CDR3 sequence (DNA): TGCAGCGTTGCTCAAGGACAGACCTACGAGCAGTACTTC.

The table lists this clonotype with many counts. J is TRBJ2-7 and V is TRBV9, with D possibly TRBD1 on 6 matching bases. The CDR3 is made up of 15 amino acids. CDR1 is SGDLS and CDR2 is YYNGEE in the germline V gene. The V end lost 3 bases, the J end lost 5 bases, and 18 bases lay between the germline ends. The CDR3 region has the DNA TGTGCCAGCAGCGGGGGACATGGTGGGGGCGACGAGCAGTACTTC. Protein sequence: CASSGGHGGGDEQYF.